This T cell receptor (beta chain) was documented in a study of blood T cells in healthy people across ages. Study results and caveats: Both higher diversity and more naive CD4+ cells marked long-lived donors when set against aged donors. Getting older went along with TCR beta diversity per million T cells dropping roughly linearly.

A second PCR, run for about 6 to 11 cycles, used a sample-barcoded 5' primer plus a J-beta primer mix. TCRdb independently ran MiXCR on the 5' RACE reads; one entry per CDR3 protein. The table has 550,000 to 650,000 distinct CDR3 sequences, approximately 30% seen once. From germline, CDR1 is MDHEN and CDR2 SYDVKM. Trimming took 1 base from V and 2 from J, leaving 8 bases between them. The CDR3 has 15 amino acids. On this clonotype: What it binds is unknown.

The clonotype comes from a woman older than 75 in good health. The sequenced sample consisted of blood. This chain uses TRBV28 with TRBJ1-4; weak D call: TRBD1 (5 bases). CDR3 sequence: CASSLLGRTNEKLFF. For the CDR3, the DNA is TGTGCCAGCAGTTTATTGGGGCGCACTAATGAAAAACTGTTTTTT.